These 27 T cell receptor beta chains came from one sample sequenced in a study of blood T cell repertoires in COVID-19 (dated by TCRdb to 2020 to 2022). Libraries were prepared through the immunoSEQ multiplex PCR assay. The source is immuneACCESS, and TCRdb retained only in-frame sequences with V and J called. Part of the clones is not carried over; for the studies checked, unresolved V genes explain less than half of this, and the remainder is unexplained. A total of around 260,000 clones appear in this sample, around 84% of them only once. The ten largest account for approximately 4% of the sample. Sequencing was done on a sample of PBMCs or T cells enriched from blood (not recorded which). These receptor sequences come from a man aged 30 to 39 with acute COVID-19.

CDR3: CASSLDMAGEQYV. The DNA for the CDR3 is TGTGCCAGCAGTTTAGATATGGCGGGAGAGCAGTACGTC. The chain links TRBV28 to TRBJ2-7; D possibly corresponds to TRBD2 (6 bases). CDR1 and CDR2 from the germline V gene are MDHEN and SYDVKM. This CDR3 has 13 amino acids. Trimming took 2 bases from V and 7 from J, leaving 12 bases between them.

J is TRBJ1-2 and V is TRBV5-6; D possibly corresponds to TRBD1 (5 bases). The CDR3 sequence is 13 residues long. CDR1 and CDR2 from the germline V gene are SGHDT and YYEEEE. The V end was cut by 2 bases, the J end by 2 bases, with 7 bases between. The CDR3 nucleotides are TGTGCCAGCAGCTTACAGGCGAACTATGGCTACACCTTC. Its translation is CASSLQANYGYTF.

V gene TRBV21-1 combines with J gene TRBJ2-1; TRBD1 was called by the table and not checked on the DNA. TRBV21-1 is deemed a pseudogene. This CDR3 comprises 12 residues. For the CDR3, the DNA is TGTGCCAGCAGCAGAAAGCGAAGGGGGCAGTTCTTC. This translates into CASSRKRRGQFF.

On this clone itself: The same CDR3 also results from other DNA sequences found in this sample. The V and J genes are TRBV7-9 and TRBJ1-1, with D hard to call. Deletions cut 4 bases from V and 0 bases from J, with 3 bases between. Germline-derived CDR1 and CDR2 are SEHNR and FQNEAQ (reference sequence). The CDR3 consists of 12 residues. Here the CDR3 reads CASSSMNTEAFF. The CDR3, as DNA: TGTGCCAGCAGCTCAATGAACACTGAAGCTTTCTTT.

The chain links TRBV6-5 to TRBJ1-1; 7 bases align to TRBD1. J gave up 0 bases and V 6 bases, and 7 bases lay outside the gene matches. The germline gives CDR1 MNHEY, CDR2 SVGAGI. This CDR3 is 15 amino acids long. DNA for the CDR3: TGTGCCAGCAGACCCCCGGGACAGATGAACACTGAAGCTTTCTTT. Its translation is CASRPPGQMNTEAFF.

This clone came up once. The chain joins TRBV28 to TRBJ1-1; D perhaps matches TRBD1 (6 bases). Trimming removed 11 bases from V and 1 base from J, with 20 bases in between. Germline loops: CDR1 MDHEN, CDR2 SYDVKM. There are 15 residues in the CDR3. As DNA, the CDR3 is TGTGCCGGCGGTTCAGGGGTGAATGGGAACACTGAAGCTTTCTTT. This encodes CAGGSGVNGNTEAFF. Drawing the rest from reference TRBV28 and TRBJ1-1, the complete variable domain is DVKVTQSSRYLVKRTGEKVFLECVQDMDHENMFWYRQDPGLGLRLIYFSYDVKMKEKGDIPEGYSVSREKKERFSLILESASTNQTSMYLCAGGSGVNGNTEAFFGQGTRLTVV.

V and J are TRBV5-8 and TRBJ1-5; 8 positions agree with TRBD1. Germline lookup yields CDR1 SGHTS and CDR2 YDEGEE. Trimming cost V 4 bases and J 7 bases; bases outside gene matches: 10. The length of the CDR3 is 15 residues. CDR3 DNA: TGTGCCAGCAGCCTAGGACAGGGTGAAGCACAGCCCCAGCATTTT. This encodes CASSLGQGEAQPQHF.

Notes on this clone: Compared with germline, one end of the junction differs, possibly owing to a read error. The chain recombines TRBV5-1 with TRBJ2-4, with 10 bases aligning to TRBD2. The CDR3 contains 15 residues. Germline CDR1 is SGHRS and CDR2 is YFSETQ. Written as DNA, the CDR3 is TGTGCCAGCAGCTTGGTAGGGACTAGCGAAAACATTCAGTACTTC. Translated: CASSLVGTSENIQYF. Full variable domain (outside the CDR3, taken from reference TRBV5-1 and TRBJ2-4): KAGVTQTPRYLIKTRGQQVTLSCSPISGHRSVSWYQQTPGQGLQFLFEYFSETQRNKGNFPGRFSGRQFSNSRSEMNVSTLELGDSALYLCASSLVGTSENIQYFGAGTRLSVL.

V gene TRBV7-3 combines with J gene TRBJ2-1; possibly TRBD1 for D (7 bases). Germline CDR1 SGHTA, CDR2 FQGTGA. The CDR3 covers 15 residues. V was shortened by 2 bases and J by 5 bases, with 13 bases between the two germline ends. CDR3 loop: CASSLGGTVNNEQFF. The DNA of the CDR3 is TGTGCCAGCAGCTTAGGGGGGACAGTCAACAATGAGCAGTTCTTC.

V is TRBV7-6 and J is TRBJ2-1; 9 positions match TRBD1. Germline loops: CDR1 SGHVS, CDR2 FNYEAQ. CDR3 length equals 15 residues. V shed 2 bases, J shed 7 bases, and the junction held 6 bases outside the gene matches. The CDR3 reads CASSLQQGAMNEQFF. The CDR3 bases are TGTGCCAGCAGCTTACAACAGGGGGCTATGAATGAGCAGTTCTTC. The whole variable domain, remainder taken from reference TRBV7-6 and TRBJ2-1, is GAGVSQSPRYKVTKRGQDVALRCDPISGHVSLYWYRQALGQGPEFLTYFNYEAQQDKSGLPNDRFSAERPEGSISTLTIQRTEQRDSAMYRCASSLQQGAMNEQFFGPGTRLTVL.

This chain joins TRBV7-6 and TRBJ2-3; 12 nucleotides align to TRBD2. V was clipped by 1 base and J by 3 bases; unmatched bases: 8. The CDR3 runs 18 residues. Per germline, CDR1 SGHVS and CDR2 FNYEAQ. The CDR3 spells CASSLGASGGASTDTQYF. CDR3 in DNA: TGTGCCAGCAGCTTAGGGGCTAGCGGGGGGGCCTCTACAGATACGCAGTATTTT.

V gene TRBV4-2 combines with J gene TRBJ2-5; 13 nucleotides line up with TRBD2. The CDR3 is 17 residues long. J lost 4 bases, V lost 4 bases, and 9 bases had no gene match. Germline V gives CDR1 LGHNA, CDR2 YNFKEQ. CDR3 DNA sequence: TGTGCCAGCAGCCGCGAATCACTAGCGGGAGGGCCAGAGACCCAGTACTTC. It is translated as CASSRESLAGGPETQYF.

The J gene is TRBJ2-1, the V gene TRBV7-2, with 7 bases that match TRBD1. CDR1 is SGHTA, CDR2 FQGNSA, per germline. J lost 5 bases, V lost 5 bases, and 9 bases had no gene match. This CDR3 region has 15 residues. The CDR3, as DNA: TGTGCCAGCAGCCCCTGGGGGACAGTCAACAATGAGCAGTTCTTC. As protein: CASSPWGTVNNEQFF.

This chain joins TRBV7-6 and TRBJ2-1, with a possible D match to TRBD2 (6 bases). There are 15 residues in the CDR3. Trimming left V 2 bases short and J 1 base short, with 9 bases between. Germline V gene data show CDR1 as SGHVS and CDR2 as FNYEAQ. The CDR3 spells CASSLFGGSYNEQFF. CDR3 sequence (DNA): TGTGCCAGCAGCTTATTCGGGGGATCCTACAATGAGCAGTTCTTC.

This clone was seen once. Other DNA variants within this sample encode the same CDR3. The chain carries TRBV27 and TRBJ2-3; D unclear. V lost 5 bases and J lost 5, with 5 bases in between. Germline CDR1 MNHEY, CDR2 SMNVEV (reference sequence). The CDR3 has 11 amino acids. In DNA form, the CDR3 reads TGTGCCAGCAGTCTAGGAGATACGCAGTATTTT. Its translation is CASSLGDTQYF.

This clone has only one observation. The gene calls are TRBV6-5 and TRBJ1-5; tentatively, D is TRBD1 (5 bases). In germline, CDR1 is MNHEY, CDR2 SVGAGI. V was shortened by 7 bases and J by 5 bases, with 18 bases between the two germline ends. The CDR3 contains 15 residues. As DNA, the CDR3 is TGTGCCAGCACAGGGTTTAAAGGGTCCGATCAGCCCCAGCATTTT. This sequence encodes CASTGFKGSDQPQHF.

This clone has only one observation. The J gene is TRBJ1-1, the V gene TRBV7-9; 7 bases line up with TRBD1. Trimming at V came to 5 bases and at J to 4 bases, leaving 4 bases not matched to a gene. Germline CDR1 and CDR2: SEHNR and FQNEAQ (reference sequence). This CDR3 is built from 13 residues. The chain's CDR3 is CASSEAGGTEAFF. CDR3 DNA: TGTGCCAGCAGCGAGGCAGGGGGCACTGAAGCTTTCTTT.

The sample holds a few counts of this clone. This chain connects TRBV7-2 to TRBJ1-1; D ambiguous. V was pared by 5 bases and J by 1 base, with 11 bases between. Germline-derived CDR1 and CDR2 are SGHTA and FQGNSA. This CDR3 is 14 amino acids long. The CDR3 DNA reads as TGTGCCAGCAGCACCGCGACGGGGAACACTGAAGCTTTCTTT. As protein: CASSTATGNTEAFF.

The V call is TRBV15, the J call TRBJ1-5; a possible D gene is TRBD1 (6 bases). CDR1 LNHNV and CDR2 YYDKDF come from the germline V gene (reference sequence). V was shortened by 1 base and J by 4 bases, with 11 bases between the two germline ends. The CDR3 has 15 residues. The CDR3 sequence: CATSRAGDDNQPQHF. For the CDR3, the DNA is TGTGCCACCAGCAGAGCAGGGGATGATAATCAGCCCCAGCATTTT. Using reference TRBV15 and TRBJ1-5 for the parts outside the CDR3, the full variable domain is DAMVIQNPRYQVTQFGKPVTLSCSQTLNHNVMYWYQQKSSQAPKLLFHYYDKDFNNEADTPDNFQSRRPNTSFCFLDIRSPGLGDTAMYLCATSRAGDDNQPQHFGDGTRLSIL.

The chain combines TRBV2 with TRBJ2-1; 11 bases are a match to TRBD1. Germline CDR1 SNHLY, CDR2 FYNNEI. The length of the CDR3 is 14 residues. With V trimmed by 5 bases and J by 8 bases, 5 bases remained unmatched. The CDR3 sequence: CASSRDRGNDEQFF. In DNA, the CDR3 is TGTGCCAGCAGTCGGGACAGGGGGAACGATGAGCAGTTCTTC.

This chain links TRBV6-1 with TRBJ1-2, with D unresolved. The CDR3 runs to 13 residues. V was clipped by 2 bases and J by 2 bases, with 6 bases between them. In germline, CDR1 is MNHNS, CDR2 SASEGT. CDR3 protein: CASSERRNYGYTF. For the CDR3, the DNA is TGTGCCAGCAGTGAACGCAGGAACTATGGCTACACCTTC.

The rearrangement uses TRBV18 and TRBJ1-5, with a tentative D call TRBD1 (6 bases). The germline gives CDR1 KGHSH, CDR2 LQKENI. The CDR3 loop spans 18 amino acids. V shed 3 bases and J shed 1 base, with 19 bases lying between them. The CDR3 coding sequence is TGTGCCAGCTCACCGACAGCGGGGGGCAAGAGGAGCAATCAGCCCCAGCATTTT. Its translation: CASSPTAGGKRSNQPQHF.

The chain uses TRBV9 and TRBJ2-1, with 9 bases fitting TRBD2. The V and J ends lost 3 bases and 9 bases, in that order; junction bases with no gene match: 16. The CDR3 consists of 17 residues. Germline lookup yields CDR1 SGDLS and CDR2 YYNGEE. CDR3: CASSAGAGTSRGSEQFF. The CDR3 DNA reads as TGTGCCAGCAGCGCGGGAGCCGGGACTAGCCGAGGAAGTGAGCAGTTCTTC.

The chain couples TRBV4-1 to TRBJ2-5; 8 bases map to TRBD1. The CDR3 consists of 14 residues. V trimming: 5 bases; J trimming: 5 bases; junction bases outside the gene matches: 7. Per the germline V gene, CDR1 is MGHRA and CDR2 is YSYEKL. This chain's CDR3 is CASSWTGLGETQYF. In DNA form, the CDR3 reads TGCGCCAGCAGCTGGACAGGGTTGGGGGAGACCCAGTACTTC.

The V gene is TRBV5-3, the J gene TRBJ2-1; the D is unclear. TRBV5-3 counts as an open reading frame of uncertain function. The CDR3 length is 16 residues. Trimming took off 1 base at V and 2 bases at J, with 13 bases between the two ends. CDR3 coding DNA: TGTGCCAGAAGCTTGATAGCCCGCCGGACCTACAATGAGCAGTTCTTC. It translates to CARSLIARRTYNEQFF.

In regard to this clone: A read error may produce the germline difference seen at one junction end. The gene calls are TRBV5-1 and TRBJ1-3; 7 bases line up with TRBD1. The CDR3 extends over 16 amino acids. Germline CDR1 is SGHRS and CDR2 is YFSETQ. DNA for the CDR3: TGTGCCAGCAGCTTGGAGGACAGGATCTCTGGAAACACCATATATTTT. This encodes CASSLEDRISGNTIYF.

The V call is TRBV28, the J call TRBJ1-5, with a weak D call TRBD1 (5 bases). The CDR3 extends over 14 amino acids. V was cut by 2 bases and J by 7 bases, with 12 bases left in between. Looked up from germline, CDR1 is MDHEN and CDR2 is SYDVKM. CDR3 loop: CASSLSRGAQPQHF. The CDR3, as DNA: TGTGCCAGCAGTTTAAGTAGGGGCGCCCAGCCCCAGCATTTT.